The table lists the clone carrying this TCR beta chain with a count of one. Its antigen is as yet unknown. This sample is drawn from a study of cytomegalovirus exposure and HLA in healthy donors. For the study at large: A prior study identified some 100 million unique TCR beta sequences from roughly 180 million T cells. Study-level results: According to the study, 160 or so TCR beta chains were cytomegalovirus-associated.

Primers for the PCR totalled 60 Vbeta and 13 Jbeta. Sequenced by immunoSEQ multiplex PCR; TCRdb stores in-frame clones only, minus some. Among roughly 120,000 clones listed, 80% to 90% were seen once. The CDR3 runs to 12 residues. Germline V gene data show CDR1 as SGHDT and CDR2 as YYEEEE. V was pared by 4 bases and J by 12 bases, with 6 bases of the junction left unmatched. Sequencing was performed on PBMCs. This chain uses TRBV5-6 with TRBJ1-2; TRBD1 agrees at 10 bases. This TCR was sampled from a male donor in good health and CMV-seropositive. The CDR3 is CASSPTGGSNTF. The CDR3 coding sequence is TGTGCCAGCAGCCCGACAGGGGGCTCTAACACCTTC.